The T cell receptor (beta chain) described here comes from a study of CD8 T cells in Susac syndrome. RNA, at roughly 0.45 to 1 ug, was reverse transcribed with random hexamers. TCR beta CDR3 was amplified by immunoSEQ multiplex PCR. This amplification extended across 54 Vbeta and 13 Jbeta segments. TCRdb reprocessed the immunoSEQ multiplex PCR reads with MiXCR, giving one entry per CDR3 protein. Of around 200,000 distinct CDR3 sequences in the sample, about 93% were seen once. CDR1 is GTSNPN and CDR2 is SVGIG in the germline V gene (reference sequence). CDR3 length: 14 residues. V was shortened by 2 bases and J by 0 bases, with 8 bases between the two germline ends. The CD8+ and CD4+ T cells were negatively isolated, with the TEMRA cells enriched by FACS.

The specimen sequenced was CD8+ T cells from PBMCs. This clonotype originated in a human donor with multiple sclerosis. V usage is TRBV30 and J usage is TRBJ1-5; D uncertain. CDR3 in amino acids: CAWSWEGSNQPQHF. The CDR3 coding sequence is TGTGCCTGGAGTTGGGAGGGTAGCAATCAGCCCCAGCATTTT.